This TCR beta chain was identified during a study of T cells after yellow fever vaccination. As for the study in general: With SMART-Seq v4 Ultra Low Input, the fractions containing low cell numbers were prepared.

The V gene end was trimmed by 5 bases and the J gene end by 8 bases; junction bases not matched to a gene: 11. The CDR3 has 15 residues. Germline-derived CDR1 and CDR2 are SGHAT and FQNNGV. This clonotype was counted between two and nine times. TCRdb re-called the 5' RACE reads with MiXCR, one entry per CDR3 protein. This table has some 390,000 distinct CDR3 sequences, 6.2% appearing once. The material sequenced was PBMCs, taken 5 days after the yellow fever booster vaccination. J is TRBJ1-4 and V is TRBV11-2; 7 bases line up with TRBD1. The receptor comes from a man aged 30 to 45 who received the YFV17D yellow fever vaccine. The CDR3, as DNA: TGTGCCAGCAGCCCTGCGATAGGGGGCAGGGAAAAACTGTTTTTT. As protein: CASSPAIGGREKLFF.